The next 16 T cell receptor beta chains were all read from a single sample in a study of T-cell reconstitution after alpha-beta-depleted transplantation in children. The library targeted TCRbeta and was prepared with unique molecular identifiers. TCRdb redid the calling of the PCR reads with MiXCR, one entry per CDR3 protein. The sample includes 190,000 or so distinct CDR3 sequences, over 5.5% seen only once; the top ten take 3% to 3.5%. The sequenced sample was PBMCs from the stem cell graft donor, obtained from the stem cell graft. These receptors all come from a human donor who donated a stem cell graft to a child with Wiskott-Aldrich syndrome.

This clonotype was found many times. V is TRBV11-2 and J is TRBJ2-7; the match to TRBD1 covers 8 bases. The germline CDR1 and CDR2 sequences are SGHAT and FQNNGV. V lost 6 bases and J lost 4; bases outside the gene matches: 14. The CDR3 runs to 16 residues. In DNA form, the CDR3 reads TGTGCCAGCAGTCCGCCGTCTGGGACAGGTACTTACGAGCAGTACTTC. This codes for CASSPPSGTGTYEQYF.

This clonotype was found many times. V and J are TRBV12-3 or TRBV12-4 and TRBJ2-5; 8 positions agree with TRBD1. The length of the CDR3 is 15 residues. The V segment lost 6 bases and the J segment 2 bases; nucleotides outside the gene matches: 8. This CDR3 is CASRPGQAPQETQYF. The DNA of the CDR3 is TGTGCCAGCAGGCCGGGACAGGCGCCTCAAGAGACCCAGTACTTC.

To note about this clonotype: An end of the junction does not agree with germline; a read error may underlie this. The chain recombines TRBV7-2 with TRBJ2-7; D gene ambiguous. Germline V gives CDR1 SGHTA, CDR2 FQGNSA. The CDR3 is 12 residues long. CDR3 residues: CVSSFSGYEQYF. CDR3 in DNA: TGTGTCAGCAGCTTTTCAGGCTACGAGCAGTACTTC.

This clonotype was counted at least ten times. V usage is TRBV7-2 and J usage is TRBJ1-2; no clear D. CDR1 is SGHTA and CDR2 is FQGNSA in the germline V gene. This CDR3 spans 16 amino acids. With 2 bases removed from V and 4 bases from J, the gap between germline ends came to 17 bases. In nucleotides, the CDR3 is TGTGCCAGCAGCTTAAGATTGGGCTTTCAAAGCTATGGCTACACCTTC. As protein: CASSLRLGFQSYGYTF.

This clonotype was counted at least ten times. Germline and junction disagree at one end, which may indicate a read error. V usage is TRBV5-5 and J usage is TRBJ1-1; D remains unclear. The CDR3 runs 9 residues. Germline V gene lookup returns CDR1 SGHKS and CDR2 YYEKEE (reference sequence). CDR3 region: CASSPFCSF. As DNA, the CDR3 is TGTGCCAGCAGCCCCTTCTGTTCTTTT. Together with reference TRBV5-5 and TRBJ1-1, the CDR3 gives the full variable domain: DAGVTQSPTHLIKTRGQQVTLRCSPISGHKSVSWYQQVLGQGPQFIFQYYEKEERGRGNFPDRFSARQFPNYSSELNVNALLLGDSALYLCASSPFCSFGQGTRLTVV.

In this sample, this clonotype turned up a few times. CDR3 in amino acids: CASSIGPIGAYEQYF. In DNA, the CDR3 is TGTGCCAGCAGCATTGGTCCCATCGGGGCCTACGAGCAGTACTTC. V and J are TRBV6-1 and TRBJ2-7; D perhaps matches TRBD2 (5 bases). Germline V lookup: CDR1 MNHNS, CDR2 SASEGT. The CDR3 totals 15 residues. V was shortened by 6 bases and J by 2 bases, with 17 bases between the two germline ends.

Many counts were recorded for this clonotype. The chain is built from TRBV20-1 and TRBJ2-3, with 14 bases lining up with TRBD2. Germline assignment: CDR1 DFQATT and CDR2 SNEGSKA (reference sequence). Trimming removed 0 bases from V and 11 bases from J; junction bases left unmatched: 31. The CDR3 is 23 amino acids. CDR3 sequence: CSARDYRLAGGMELYSQIRRQYF. DNA of the CDR3: TGCAGTGCTAGAGATTATCGACTAGCGGGAGGGATGGAACTATACTCACAGATACGTAGGCAGTATTTT.

This clonotype was observed many times. This chain uses TRBV6-1 with TRBJ2-5, with D possibly being TRBD2 (5 bases). Germline V lookup: CDR1 MNHNS, CDR2 SASEGT. V was cut by 6 bases and J by 2 bases, with 13 bases left in between. This CDR3 is built from 14 residues. CDR3 region: CASRPPGSQETQYF. Written as DNA, the CDR3 is TGTGCCAGCAGACCCCCGGGATCTCAAGAGACCCAGTACTTC.

The table lists this clonotype with many counts. This chain uses TRBV5-6 with TRBJ2-4; 9 bases line up with TRBD1. This CDR3 has 14 amino acids. V trimming: 3 bases; J trimming: 9 bases; junction bases outside the gene matches: 7. From germline, CDR1 is SGHDT and CDR2 YYEEEE. CDR3 sequence (DNA): TGTGCCAGCAGCTCCTTACAGGGGGCGGGCATTCAGTACTTC. It yields the protein CASSSLQGAGIQYF.

This clonotype was found many times. This chain joins TRBV12-3 or TRBV12-4 and TRBJ1-5; a possible D gene is TRBD1 (5 bases). The CDR3 has 14 amino acids. The V gene lost 5 bases and the J gene lost 5 bases, with 13 bases spanning the gap. The DNA for the CDR3 is TGTGCCAGCAGTCCCAACGAGGGACATCAGCCCCAGCATTTT. It encodes CASSPNEGHQPQHF.

The chain combines TRBV5-1 with TRBJ1-3; D remains ambiguous. The V end lost 4 bases, the J end lost 0 bases, and 11 bases lay between the germline ends. The CDR3 is made up of 15 amino acids. CDR1 is SGHRS, CDR2 YFSETQ, per germline. CDR3 residues: CASSDGRFSGNTIYF. The CDR3 nucleotides read TGCGCCAGCAGCGACGGACGGTTCTCTGGAAACACCATATATTTT.

This clonotype was detected a few times. J is TRBJ2-7 and V is TRBV18, with TRBD2 matching over 8 bases. From germline, CDR1 is KGHSH and CDR2 LQKENI. The ends lost 0 bases at V and 2 bases at J; junction bases unmatched: 12. CDR3 length: 18 amino acids. For the CDR3, the DNA is TGTGCCAGCTCACCACCCAGAACTCTCAGCGGGGGAGCCTACGAGCAGTACTTC. Protein: CASSPPRTLSGGAYEQYF.

The chain carries TRBV5-1 and TRBJ2-6; 8 bases fit TRBD2. The CDR3 totals 14 residues. The germline gives CDR1 SGHRS, CDR2 YFSETQ. V shed 5 bases, J shed 13 bases, and the junction held 11 bases outside the gene matches. CDR3 nucleotide sequence: TGCGCCAGCAGTATAGAGGGGCCGGGAGGGGTCCTGACTTTC. Translated, it gives CASSIEGPGGVLTF.

This clonotype was observed at least ten times. The rearrangement joins TRBV20-1 to TRBJ2-1; 10 bases map to TRBD2. Germline assignment: CDR1 DFQATT and CDR2 SNEGSKA (reference sequence). The CDR3 spans 15 residues. V gave up 4 bases and J gave up 2 bases; unmatched junction bases: 5. CDR3 region: CSATELAGAYNEQFF. The CDR3 coding sequence is TGCAGTGCTACAGAGCTAGCGGGGGCCTACAATGAGCAGTTCTTC.

This clonotype was counted many times. The chain couples TRBV9 to TRBJ2-1; D might be TRBD1 (5 bases). V lost 0 bases and J lost 4, with 14 bases in between. The germline V gene has CDR1 SGDLS and CDR2 YYNGEE. This CDR3 comprises 16 residues. In DNA, the CDR3 is TGTGCCAGCAGCGTAGTGCCAGGGAAGGGTTACAATGAGCAGTTCTTC. Translated: CASSVVPGKGYNEQFF.

This clonotype was detected a few times. The chain carries TRBV7-8 and TRBJ2-1; the D is unclear. Germline CDR1 is SGHVS and CDR2 is FQNEAQ. There are 15 residues in the CDR3. V gave up 1 base and J gave up 7 bases, with 14 bases separating them. The CDR3 loop reads CASSLEGRLQNEQFF. CDR3 in DNA: TGTGCCAGCAGCTTAGAGGGAAGACTGCAGAATGAGCAGTTCTTC.